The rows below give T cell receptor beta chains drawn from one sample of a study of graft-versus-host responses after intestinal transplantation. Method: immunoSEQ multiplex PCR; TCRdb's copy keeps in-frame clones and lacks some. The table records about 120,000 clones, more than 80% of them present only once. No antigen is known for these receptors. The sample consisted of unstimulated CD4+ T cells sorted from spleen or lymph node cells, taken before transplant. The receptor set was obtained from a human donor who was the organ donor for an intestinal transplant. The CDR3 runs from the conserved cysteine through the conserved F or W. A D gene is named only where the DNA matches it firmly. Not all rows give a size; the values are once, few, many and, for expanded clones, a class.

TGTGCCAGACGGAGGGCGGGCCCACATACGCAGTATTTT CARRRAGPHTQYF - TRBJ2-3 - TRBV5-3
TGTGCCAGCAGTTCTCATAGCGGGAGGGGGAACAATGAGCAGTTCTTC CASSSHSGRGNNEQFF - TRBJ2-1 TRBD2 TRBV28
TGTGCCAGCAGCTCACACCCCCAGACTAGCGGGAGGAACTACAATGAGCAGTTCTTC CASSSHPQTSGRNYNEQFF - TRBJ2-1 TRBD2 TRBV13
TGTGCCAGCAGCTCGGGACAGGGGAGCACCGGGGAGCTGTTTTTT CASSSGQGSTGELFF - TRBJ2-2 TRBD1 TRBV7-9
TGTGCCAGCAGCTACGGGACTAGCGCCTACAATGAGCAGTTCTTC CASSYGTSAYNEQFF - TRBJ2-1 TRBD2 TRBV7-3
TGTGCCAGCAGCTTGGGGCAGACAGATGAGCAGTTCTTC CASSLGQTDEQFF - TRBJ2-1 - TRBV5-4
TGCGCCAGCAGCCAAGATAGGGGAAAATGGGGCAATGAGCAGTTCTTC CASSQDRGKWGNEQFF - TRBJ2-1 - TRBV4-1
TGCGCCAGCAGCCAGTCCCAGACTTGGGAAAAACTGTTTTTT CASSQSQTWEKLFF - TRBJ1-4 - TRBV4-1
TGTGCCACCACGAGGGGTAGCAATGAGCAGTTCTTC CATTRGSNEQFF - TRBJ2-1 - TRBV10-3
TGTGCCACCAGCAGAGATTATAGCAATCAGCCCCAGCATTTT CATSRDYSNQPQHF - TRBJ1-5 - TRBV15
TGTGCCAGCAGCCCTCGACTAGCGGTCGACGAGCAGTACTTC CASSPRLAVDEQYF - TRBJ2-7 TRBD2 TRBV7-2
TGTGCCAGCAGCTTCTTTGGGAGTAGCTATGAGCAGTTCTTC CASSFFGSSYEQFF - TRBJ2-1 - TRBV11-2
TGCAGTGCGGCTGGGGAAGAGACCCAGTACTTC CSAAGEETQYF - TRBJ2-5 - TRBV20-1
TGTGCCAGCAGCAAAGCCCTTAGGGAGGGGCTCGAGACCCAGTACTTC CASSKALREGLETQYF - TRBJ2-5 - TRBV21-1
TGTGCCAGCAGCCCGGACAGGGGTGCCGGAAACACCATATATTTT CASSPDRGAGNTIYF - TRBJ1-3 TRBD1 TRBV6-5
TGTGCCAGCACCGGGGTTTATGGCTACACCTTC CASTGVYGYTF - TRBJ1-2 - TRBV6-1
TGCGCCAGCAGCTTGGCTGGGGGAGCCTACGAGCAGTACTTC CASSLAGGAYEQYF - TRBJ2-7 - TRBV5-1
TGTGCCTGGAGTCAAACAGGGAGCGAGCAGTACTTC CAWSQTGSEQYF - TRBJ2-7 - TRBV30
TGTGCCAGCAGCCAAGACAGGGGTGGTGGGGACACTGAAGCTTTCTTT CASSQDRGGGDTEAFF - TRBJ1-1 - TRBV4-2
TGTGCCAGCAGCTCGAGCTCCGGGGAGCTGTTTTTT CASSSSSGELFF - TRBJ2-2 - TRBV5-4
TGTGCCAGCAGCTTAGAACAGGTTTCCACCGGGGAGCTGTTTTTT CASSLEQVSTGELFF - TRBJ2-2 - TRBV7-8
TGTGCCAGCAGCCTGGGACAGGCGACCGGGGAGCTGTTTTTT CASSLGQATGELFF once TRBJ2-2 TRBD1 TRBV11-2
TGTGCCAGCAGCTTAGGGGGGCTCCAGGGCCCATTCTATGGCTACACCTTC CASSLGGLQGPFYGYTF - TRBJ1-2 - TRBV5-4
TGCGCCAGCAGTGAGTCGCCATCCACGGGGCAGTACTTC CASSESPSTGQYF - TRBJ2-7 - TRBV10-2
TGTGCCAGCAGCCCTCGGTTCGGGGAAGCCGGGGAGCTGTTTTTT CASSPRFGEAGELFF - TRBJ2-2 - TRBV11-2
TGCGCCAGCAGCCAAGATTACGGTGAGACCCAGTACTTC CASSQDYGETQYF once TRBJ2-5 - TRBV4-3
TGTGCCAGCAGCTTAGAGCGGGGGTCCTACGAGCAGTACTTC CASSLERGSYEQYF once TRBJ2-7 TRBD2 TRBV5-6
TGTGCCAGCAGCCCCCCGGGGTCTAGCGGGACAGAGACCCAGTACTTC CASSPPGSSGTETQYF - TRBJ2-5 TRBD2 TRBV7-8
TGTGCCGGCCTAGCGGAGCAACCACACACAGATACGCAGTATTTT CAGLAEQPHTDTQYF - TRBJ2-3 TRBD2 TRBV19
TGCAGCGTTGGGGGGACAGGGACCTCCTACGAGCAGTACTTC CSVGGTGTSYEQYF - TRBJ2-7 TRBD1 TRBV29-1
TGTGCCAGTAGTATGGGGCTGACCTTCTCCTACGAGCAGTACTTC CASSMGLTFSYEQYF - TRBJ2-7 - TRBV19
TGTGCCAGTAGCCCCTCTGGGGGACTGCTAGCTAACTATGGCTACACCTTC CASSPSGGLLANYGYTF - TRBJ1-2 - TRBV19
TGTGCCAGCTCACCCGGGGACAGGAGTACGACTGAAGCTTTCTTT CASSPGDRSTTEAFF - TRBJ1-1 TRBD1 TRBV18
TGTGCCAGCAGAGTCGGACAGGAGATACACTACGAGCAGTACTTC CASRVGQEIHYEQYF - TRBJ2-7 TRBD1 TRBV2
TGCGCCAGCAGAGTCGCTAGGACAACTAATGAAAAACTGTTTTTT CASRVARTTNEKLFF - TRBJ1-4 - TRBV5-1
TGTGCCAGCAGTTTGTGGGGGTCCCCCTACGAGCAGTACTTC CASSLWGSPYEQYF - TRBJ2-7 - TRBV28
TGTGCCAGCAGCTCCTTCGGAGGGAGGGGGGTAGACACAGATACGCAGTATTTT CASSSFGGRGVDTDTQYF - TRBJ2-3 - TRBV7-3
TGTGCCAGCAGCGTTGGGATTCCCTACGAGCAGTACTTC CASSVGIPYEQYF - TRBJ2-7 - TRBV6-1
TGTGCCAGCAGTGGGAAAGCACTGGGGTCCAAAAACATTCAGTACTTC CASSGKALGSKNIQYF once TRBJ2-4 - TRBV2
TGTGCCACCAGCAGAGATGGGCGGGAGAGCTCCTACAATGAGCAGTTCTTC CATSRDGRESSYNEQFF - TRBJ2-1 TRBD2 TRBV15
TGTGCCTGGAGTGCCCTCGGGGTAGGAGAGACCCAGTACTTC CAWSALGVGETQYF - TRBJ2-5 - TRBV30
TGTGCCAGCAGTTCGCAGGGGGATCCTGCCTTGGACGAGCAGTACTTC CASSSQGDPALDEQYF - TRBJ2-7 TRBD1 TRBV2
TGTGCCAGCAGCCAAGGACGGAGGGCTGTTGGAGATACGCAGTATTTT CASSQGRRAVGDTQYF - TRBJ2-3 - TRBV14
TGCGCCAGCAGCTTGGCCTACTCAGGTTCTCGAGCTTTCTTT CASSLAYSGSRAFF - TRBJ1-1 - TRBV5-1
TGTGCCAGCAGCGTAGGGAGTGAAGAGACCCAGTACTTC CASSVGSEETQYF - TRBJ2-5 - TRBV9
TGCGCCAGCAGCCAGACTAGGCGCGAGCAGTTCTTC CASSQTRREQFF - TRBJ2-1 - TRBV4-1
TGTGCCAGCAGTCTGTCGAATGAGCAGTTCTTC CASSLSNEQFF - TRBJ2-1 - TRBV28
TGTGCCAGCAGCTTAATGGGGGGGAGTACCTACAATGAGCAGTTCTTC CASSLMGGSTYNEQFF - TRBJ2-1 TRBD2 TRBV7-9
TGCGCCAGCAGCCCCGGGACTAGCGGATATCCGAATGAGCAGTTCTTC CASSPGTSGYPNEQFF - TRBJ2-1 TRBD2 TRBV5-1
TGTGCCAGCAGCTTGTTTTCAGATTCTGGAAACACCATATATTTT CASSLFSDSGNTIYF - TRBJ1-3 - TRBV5-6
TGTGCCAGCAGCTTAAAAAGTAGCGCGAGTGACTATGAGCAGTTCTTC CASSLKSSASDYEQFF - TRBJ2-1 - TRBV7-9